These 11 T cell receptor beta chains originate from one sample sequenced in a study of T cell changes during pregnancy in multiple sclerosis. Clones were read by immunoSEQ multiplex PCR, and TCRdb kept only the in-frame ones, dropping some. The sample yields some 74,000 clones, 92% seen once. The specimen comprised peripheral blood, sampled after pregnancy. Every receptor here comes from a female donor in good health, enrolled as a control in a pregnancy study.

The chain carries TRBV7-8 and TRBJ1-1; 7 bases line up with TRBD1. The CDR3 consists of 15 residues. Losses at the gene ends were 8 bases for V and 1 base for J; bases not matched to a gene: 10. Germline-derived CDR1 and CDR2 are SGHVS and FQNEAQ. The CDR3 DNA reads TGTGCCAGCTACCTCGGGACAGCGTCGAACACTGAAGCTTTCTTT. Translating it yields CASYLGTASNTEAFF.

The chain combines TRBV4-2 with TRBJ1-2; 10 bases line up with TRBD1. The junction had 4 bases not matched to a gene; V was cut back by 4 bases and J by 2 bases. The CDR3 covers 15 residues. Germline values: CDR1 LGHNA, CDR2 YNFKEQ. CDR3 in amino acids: CASSLQGQGNYGYTF. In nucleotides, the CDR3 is TGTGCCAGCAGCCTTCAGGGACAGGGGAACTATGGCTACACCTTC.

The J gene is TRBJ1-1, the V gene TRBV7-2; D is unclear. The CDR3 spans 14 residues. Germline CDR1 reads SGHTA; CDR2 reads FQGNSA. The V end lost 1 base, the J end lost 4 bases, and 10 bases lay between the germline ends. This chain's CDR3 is CASSLERSSTEAFF. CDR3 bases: TGTGCCAGCAGCTTAGAGCGGTCGAGCACTGAAGCTTTCTTT.

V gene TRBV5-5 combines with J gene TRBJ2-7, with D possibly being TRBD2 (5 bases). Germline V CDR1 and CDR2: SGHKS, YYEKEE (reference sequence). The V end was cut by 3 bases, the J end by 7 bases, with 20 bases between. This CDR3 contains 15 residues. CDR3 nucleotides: TGTGCCAGCAGCTCGGCCACCACTAGAGGCGATGAGCAGTACTTC. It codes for CASSSATTRGDEQYF.

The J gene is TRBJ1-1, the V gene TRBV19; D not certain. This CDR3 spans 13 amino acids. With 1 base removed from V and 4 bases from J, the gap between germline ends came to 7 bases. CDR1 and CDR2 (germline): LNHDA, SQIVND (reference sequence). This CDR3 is CASSIVPGTEAFF. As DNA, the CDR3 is TGTGCCAGTAGTATAGTTCCGGGCACTGAAGCTTTCTTT.

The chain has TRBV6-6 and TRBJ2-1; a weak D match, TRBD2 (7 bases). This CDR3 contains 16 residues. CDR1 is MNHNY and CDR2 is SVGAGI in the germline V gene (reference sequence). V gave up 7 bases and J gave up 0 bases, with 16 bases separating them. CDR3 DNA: TGTGCCAGCACCAACCCGCGGGGGCCCTCCTACAATGAGCAGTTCTTC. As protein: CASTNPRGPSYNEQFF.

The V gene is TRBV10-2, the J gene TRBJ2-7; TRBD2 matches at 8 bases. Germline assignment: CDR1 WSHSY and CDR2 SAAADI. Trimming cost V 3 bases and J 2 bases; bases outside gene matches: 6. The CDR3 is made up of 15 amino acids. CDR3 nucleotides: TGCGCCAGCAGTGACCCACTAGCGGCAGCCTACGAGCAGTACTTC. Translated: CASSDPLAAAYEQYF.

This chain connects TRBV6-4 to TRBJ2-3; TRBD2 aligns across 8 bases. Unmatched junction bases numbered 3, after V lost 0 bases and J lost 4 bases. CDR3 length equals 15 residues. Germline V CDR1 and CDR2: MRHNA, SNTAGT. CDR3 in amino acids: CASSDSGGGPDTQYF. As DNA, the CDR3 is TGTGCCAGCAGTGACTCCGGGGGGGGGCCAGATACGCAGTATTTT.

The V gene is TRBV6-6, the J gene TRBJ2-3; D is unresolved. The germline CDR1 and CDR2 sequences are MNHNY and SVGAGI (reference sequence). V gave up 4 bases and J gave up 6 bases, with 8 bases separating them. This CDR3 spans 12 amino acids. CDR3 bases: TGTGCCAGCAGTTTTCCGTCGGATACGCAGTATTTT. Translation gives CASSFPSDTQYF.

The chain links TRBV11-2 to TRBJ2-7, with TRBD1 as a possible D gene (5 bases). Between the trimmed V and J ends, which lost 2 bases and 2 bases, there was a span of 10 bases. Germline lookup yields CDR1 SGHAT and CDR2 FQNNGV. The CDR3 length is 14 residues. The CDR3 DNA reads TGTGCCAGCAGCTTAAGGGGCAGGACCTACGAGCAGTACTTC. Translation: CASSLRGRTYEQYF.

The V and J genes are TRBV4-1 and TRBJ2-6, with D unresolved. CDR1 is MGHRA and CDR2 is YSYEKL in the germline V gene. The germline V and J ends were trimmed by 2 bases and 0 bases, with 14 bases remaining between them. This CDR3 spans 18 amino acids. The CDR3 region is CASSQTPTRFSGANVLTF. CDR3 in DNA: TGCGCCAGCAGCCAAACCCCAACCAGATTCTCTGGGGCCAACGTCCTGACTTTC.